This is a list of T cell receptor beta chains from one sample in a study of human T cells and chemical hapten exposure. TCRdb re-called the RACE reads through MiXCR, storing one row per CDR3 protein. The data hold some 200,000 distinct CDR3 sequences, with roughly 30% observed a single time. This sample comprised whole blood, obtained in connection with sensitization to the hapten diphenylcyclopropenone (DPC). These receptors were obtained from a woman between 25 and 40 years old with alopecia areata. Some clones in this sample may be carry-over from other donors' samples. Each CDR3 is given with its conserved first and last residue. The D gene is left open where the match is weak. The listing skips clone size in some rows; elsewhere it reads once, few, many or a size class.

j_call | v_call | clone_size | d_call | cdr3_aa | cdr3_nt
TRBJ2-1 | TRBV9 | - | - | CASSVGAGNNEQFF | TGTGCCAGCAGCGTAGGTGCAGGGAACAATGAGCAGTTCTTC
TRBJ2-2 | TRBV27 | - | - | CASSIIRDTGELFF | TGTGCCAGCAGTATTATCCGGGATACCGGGGAGCTGTTTTTT
TRBJ1-2 | TRBV7-8 | - | - | CASSPGTQIYGYTF | TGTGCCAGCAGTCCCGGGACACAAATTTATGGCTACACCTTC
TRBJ1-2 | TRBV19 | - | TRBD1 | CASSIDRGGGGYTF | TGTGCCAGTAGTATAGATCGAGGGGGCGGCGGCTACACCTTC
TRBJ2-5 | TRBV29-1 | - | TRBD2 | CSVAGTSGSQETQYF | TGCAGCGTGGCCGGGACTAGCGGGAGCCAAGAGACCCAGTACTTC
TRBJ1-2 | TRBV7-2 | few | - | CASSSDRQYGYTF | TGTGCCAGCAGCTCGGACAGACAGTATGGCTACACCTTC
TRBJ1-4 | TRBV20-1 | few | - | CSASDRRNEKLFF | TGCAGTGCTAGCGACAGGCGCAATGAAAAACTGTTTTTT
TRBJ2-2 | TRBV20-1 | - | - | CSARGLVDGELFF | TGCAGTGCTAGGGGTCTAGTAGACGGGGAGCTGTTTTTT
TRBJ2-5 | TRBV20-1 | - | - | CSARDAVGGFETQYF | TGCAGTGCTAGAGATGCGGTCGGGGGCTTTGAGACCCAGTACTTC
TRBJ2-6 | TRBV28 | few | - | CASRDSGANVLTF | TGTGCCAGCCGTGATTCTGGGGCCAACGTCCTGACTTTC
TRBJ2-7 | TRBV28 | - | TRBD2 | CASENISGRAEQYF | TGTGCCAGCGAGAACATTAGCGGGAGGGCCGAGCAGTACTTC
TRBJ2-7 | TRBV27 | - | - | CATRGRKGEQYF | TGTGCCACCCGAGGACGGAAGGGCGAGCAGTACTTC
TRBJ2-1 | TRBV7-2 | few | - | CASSLDYDEQFF | TGTGCCAGCAGCTTAGACTACGATGAGCAGTTCTTC
TRBJ2-2 | TRBV7-7 | few | - | CASSRGGGGTGELFF | TGTGCCAGCAGCCGGGGAGGCGGTGGGACCGGGGAGCTGTTTTTT
TRBJ2-1 | TRBV28 | few | - | CASSFVYNEQFF | TGTGCCAGCAGTTTCGTATACAATGAGCAGTTCTTC
TRBJ2-7 | TRBV5-4 | - | - | CASSLEANSYEQYF | TGTGCCAGCAGCTTGGAGGCGAACTCCTACGAGCAGTACTTC
TRBJ1-1 | TRBV7-2 | - | - | CASSFTPGVTEAFF | TGTGCCAGCAGCTTCACGCCAGGGGTCACTGAAGCTTTCTTT
TRBJ1-1 | TRBV28 | - | - | CASTALNTEAFF | TGTGCCAGCACAGCCCTGAACACTGAAGCTTTCTTT
TRBJ2-5 | TRBV7-8 | - | TRBD2 | CASSLALAGQETQYF | TGTGCCAGCAGCTTAGCGTTAGCGGGACAAGAGACCCAGTACTTC
TRBJ1-5 | TRBV2 | - | TRBD1 | CASSGTGENQPQHF | TGTGCCAGTTCCGGGACAGGGGAAAATCAGCCCCAGCATTTT
TRBJ2-2 | TRBV5-1 | - | - | CASSYGTFNTGELFF | TGCGCCAGCAGCTACGGGACTTTTAACACCGGGGAGCTGTTTTTT
TRBJ1-2 | TRBV29-1 | few | - | CSVETGNGYGYTF | TGCAGCGTGGAAACAGGGAATGGCTATGGCTACACCTTC
TRBJ2-7 | TRBV28 | few | - | CASSLADYEQYF | TGTGCCAGCAGTTTGGCTGACTACGAGCAGTACTTC
TRBJ2-4 | TRBV2 | few | - | CASSTSHGNIQYF | TGTGCCAGCAGTACTAGTCACGGAAACATTCAGTACTTC
TRBJ2-3 | TRBV2 | - | - | CASSYATDTQYF | TGTGCCAGCTCGTACGCAACAGATACGCAGTATTTT
TRBJ2-5 | TRBV6-5 | once | - | CASNSPGGTQYF | TGTGCCAGCAACTCCCCCGGTGGGACCCAGTACTTC
TRBJ2-1 | TRBV20-1 | - | TRBD2 | CSARPASGRLNEQFF | TGCAGTGCTAGACCCGCTAGCGGGAGATTGAATGAGCAGTTCTTC
TRBJ2-3 | TRBV7-2 | - | - | CASSFSGPTDTQYF | TGTGCCAGCAGCTTTTCGGGGCCTACCGATACGCAGTATTTT
TRBJ1-2 | TRBV5-6 | - | TRBD1 | CASSLGTGGLYGYTF | TGTGCCAGCAGCTTGGGGACAGGGGGCCTCTATGGCTACACCTTC
TRBJ2-3 | TRBV28 | - | - | CASSSSDPLATQYF | TGTGCCAGCAGTTCCTCGGACCCCCTTGCTACGCAGTATTTT
TRBJ2-1 | TRBV12-3/TRBV12-4 | many | - | CASSSQGNEQFF | TGTGCCAGCAGTTCCCAGGGCAATGAGCAGTTCTTC
TRBJ1-5 | TRBV4-3 | few | - | CASSQEVGQPQHF | TGCGCCAGCAGCCAAGAAGTCGGCCAGCCCCAGCATTTT
TRBJ2-5 | TRBV3-2 | - | - | CASSQEREPRGETQYF | TGTGCCAGCAGCCAAGAGCGGGAGCCCCGGGGGGAGACCCAGTACTTC
TRBJ1-1 | TRBV29-1 | few | - | CSVSLPGVNTEAFF | TGCAGCGTTTCCTTGCCAGGAGTGAACACTGAAGCTTTCTTT
TRBJ2-1 | TRBV9 | - | - | CASSASPYNEQFF | TGTGCCAGCAGCGCGTCTCCCTACAATGAGCAGTTCTTC
TRBJ1-2 | TRBV12-3/TRBV12-4 | few | TRBD1 | CASSLSTGGRYGYTF | TGTGCCAGCAGTTTATCGACAGGGGGCCGCTATGGCTACACCTTC
TRBJ1-1 | TRBV5-4 | - | - | CASGGVGVNTEAFF | TGTGCCAGCGGGGGGGTCGGCGTGAACACTGAAGCTTTCTTT
TRBJ2-3 | TRBV7-2 | few | - | CASSLARMGDTSTDTQYF | TGTGCCAGCAGCTTAGCGCGCATGGGGGATACTAGCACAGATACGCAGTATTTT
TRBJ2-5 | TRBV9 | few | - | CASSQTLAQGETQYF | TGTGCCAGCAGCCAGACCCTAGCACAAGGAGAGACCCAGTACTTC
TRBJ2-3 | TRBV20-1 | - | - | CSASGVDTQYF | TGCAGTGCTTCTGGCGTCGATACGCAGTATTTT
TRBJ2-2 | TRBV10-3 | few | - | CAMGQNTGELFF | TGTGCCATGGGACAGAACACCGGGGAGCTGTTTTTT
TRBJ2-1 | TRBV3-1 | few | TRBD2 | CASSQSTSGSRQFF | TGTGCCAGCAGCCAAAGTACCAGCGGGAGTCGGCAGTTCTTC
TRBJ1-4 | TRBV29-1 | - | - | CSVDWQGNEKLFF | TGCAGCGTTGACTGGCAGGGAAATGAAAAACTGTTTTTT
TRBJ1-3 | TRBV29-1 | - | - | CSVVSSGNTIYF | TGCAGCGTTGTCTCCTCTGGAAACACCATATATTTT
TRBJ2-3 | TRBV11-2 | - | TRBD2 | CASSRWGARGLASGVADTQYF | TGTGCCAGCAGCCGATGGGGGGCAAGGGGGCTGGCTAGCGGGGTGGCGGATACGCAGTATTTT
TRBJ1-2 | TRBV20-1 | - | - | CSARTRVYGYTF | TGCAGTGCTAGGACAAGGGTCTATGGCTACACCTTC
TRBJ1-4 | TRBV6-5 | few | TRBD1 | CASSYSWQGAGKLFF | TGTGCCAGCAGTTACTCGTGGCAGGGGGCAGGAAAACTGTTTTTT
TRBJ2-3 | TRBV29-1 | - | TRBD1 | CSGTGGDTQYF | TGCAGCGGAACAGGGGGAGATACGCAGTATTTT
TRBJ2-3 | TRBV7-9 | few | TRBD2 | CASSLARGSGGGADTQYF | TGTGCCAGCAGCTTAGCCCGGGGCAGCGGGGGAGGAGCAGATACGCAGTATTTT
TRBJ2-7 | TRBV3-1 | - | - | CASSPQGSEQYF | TGTGCCAGCAGTCCTCAGGGCTCCGAGCAGTACTTC
TRBJ2-3 | TRBV21-1 | few | - | CASSKENSTDTQYF | TGTGCCAGCAGCAAAGAAAACAGCACAGATACGCAGTATTTT
TRBJ2-1 | TRBV29-1 | few | TRBD2 | CSVARLAENEQFF | TGCAGCGTAGCCCGACTAGCGGAGAATGAGCAGTTCTTC
TRBJ1-5 | TRBV29-1 | - | TRBD1 | CSVVTGGNQPQHF | TGCAGCGTTGTTACAGGGGGGAATCAGCCCCAGCATTTT
TRBJ1-1 | TRBV4-2 | - | - | CASSHPMGGGEAFF | TGTGCCAGCAGCCACCCGATGGGAGGAGGTGAAGCTTTCTTT
TRBJ1-5 | TRBV3-1 | - | - | CASSQGDRRGNQPQHF | TGTGCCAGCAGCCAAGGCGACCGGAGAGGCAATCAGCCCCAGCATTTT
TRBJ1-2 | TRBV6-1 | - | - | CASSEAGGGGVYGYTF | TGTGCCAGCAGTGAAGCGGGCGGAGGGGGAGTATATGGCTACACCTTC
TRBJ2-3 | TRBV5-1 | - | - | CASTTGNLADTQYF | TGCGCCAGCACAACAGGGAATTTAGCAGATACGCAGTATTTT
TRBJ2-2 | TRBV7-9 | few | - | CASSFGPRTGELFF | TGTGCCAGCAGCTTCGGCCCCCGAACCGGGGAGCTGTTTTTT
TRBJ2-1 | TRBV5-1 | - | TRBD2 | CASSLDGLAGAQFF | TGCGCCAGCAGCTTGGACGGACTAGCGGGAGCCCAGTTCTTC
TRBJ1-4 | TRBV19 | - | - | CASSTLSHNEKLFF | TGTGCCAGTAGTACCCTTTCCCATAATGAAAAACTGTTTTTT